Listed below are T cell receptor beta chains from one sample, sequenced in a study of blood T cells in healthy people across ages. Using its own MiXCR run on the 5' RACE reads, TCRdb lists one record per CDR3 protein. The sample has more than 900,000 distinct CDR3 sequences, 25% to 35% seen once. Another study also made use of these data, one on T cells of mothers and their children.

The sample consisted of blood. These TCRs come from a woman aged 40 to 55 in good health. The CDR3 runs from the conserved cysteine through the conserved F or W. A D gene is named only where the DNA matches it firmly. Not all rows give a size; the values are once, few, many and, for expanded clones, a class.

CDR3 DNA: TGCAGCGTGTCCGGGACAGGGGACGAGCAGTACTTC; CDR3 protein: CSVSGTGDEQYF; V gene: TRBV29-1; J gene: TRBJ2-7; clone size: few; D gene: TRBD1
CDR3 DNA: TGTGCCAGCAGTTCAAATGCCGCCGGCGGGCACTATGGCTACACCTTC; CDR3 protein: CASSSNAAGGHYGYTF; V gene: TRBV6-5; J gene: TRBJ1-2; clone size: few; D gene: NA
CDR3 DNA: TGTGCCAGCAGCTCAAATGGACGGGGGTCCACGGAGACCCAGTACTTC; CDR3 protein: CASSSNGRGSTETQYF; V gene: TRBV7-9; J gene: TRBJ2-5; clone size: NA; D gene: NA
CDR3 DNA: TGTGCCAGTACTGTGGGACAACCGAACACTGAAGCTTTCTTT; CDR3 protein: CASTVGQPNTEAFF; V gene: TRBV19; J gene: TRBJ1-1; clone size: NA; D gene: NA
CDR3 DNA: TGTGCCAGCAGCGTCGCCGGGACAGTCTCCTTACGGTCGCCCTACGAGCAGTACTTC; CDR3 protein: CASSVAGTVSLRSPYEQYF; V gene: TRBV7-6; J gene: TRBJ2-7; clone size: NA; D gene: TRBD1
CDR3 DNA: TGTGCTAGTGGTTCTACCGGACTAGCGGGGGCCGAGCAGTTCTTC; CDR3 protein: CASGSTGLAGAEQFF; V gene: TRBV12-5; J gene: TRBJ2-1; clone size: few; D gene: TRBD2
CDR3 DNA: TGTGCCAGCAGCTTATCGGGCGGGGGGTCGAATGAGCAGTTCTTC; CDR3 protein: CASSLSGGGSNEQFF; V gene: TRBV7-3; J gene: TRBJ2-1; clone size: few; D gene: TRBD2
CDR3 DNA: TGTGCCAGCAGTGTGGCGGAAACTGAAGCTTTCTTT; CDR3 protein: CASSVAETEAFF; V gene: TRBV6-1; J gene: TRBJ1-1; clone size: NA; D gene: NA
CDR3 DNA: TGTGCCAGCCTTGGGGGGATCGCGCATGAAAAACTGTTTTTT; CDR3 protein: CASLGGIAHEKLFF; V gene: TRBV28; J gene: TRBJ1-4; clone size: NA; D gene: NA
CDR3 DNA: TGTGCCAGCACCCTTGGGGGGGGCCATGGCTACACCTTC; CDR3 protein: CASTLGGGHGYTF; V gene: TRBV13; J gene: TRBJ1-2; clone size: few; D gene: NA
CDR3 DNA: TGTGCCAGCAGTTTACCCGGTGAAGCTTTCTTT; CDR3 protein: CASSLPGEAFF; V gene: TRBV12-3/TRBV12-4; J gene: TRBJ1-1; clone size: few; D gene: NA
CDR3 DNA: TGCGCCAGCAGCTGGACAGGGACAACTAATGAAAAACTGTTTTTT; CDR3 protein: CASSWTGTTNEKLFF; V gene: TRBV5-1; J gene: TRBJ1-4; clone size: NA; D gene: TRBD1
CDR3 DNA: TGCAGTGCTAGAGATCTAGGAGTGGCGCTAGCGGGGGGGCTCTACGAGCAGTACTTC; CDR3 protein: CSARDLGVALAGGLYEQYF; V gene: TRBV20-1; J gene: TRBJ2-7; clone size: few; D gene: TRBD2
CDR3 DNA: TGTGCCAGCAGTTACCCGGCTCTAGAGGGAGGGCCTGGGAGGGCCTACGAGCAGTACTTC; CDR3 protein: CASSYPALEGGPGRAYEQYF; V gene: TRBV6-5; J gene: TRBJ2-7; clone size: once; D gene: TRBD2